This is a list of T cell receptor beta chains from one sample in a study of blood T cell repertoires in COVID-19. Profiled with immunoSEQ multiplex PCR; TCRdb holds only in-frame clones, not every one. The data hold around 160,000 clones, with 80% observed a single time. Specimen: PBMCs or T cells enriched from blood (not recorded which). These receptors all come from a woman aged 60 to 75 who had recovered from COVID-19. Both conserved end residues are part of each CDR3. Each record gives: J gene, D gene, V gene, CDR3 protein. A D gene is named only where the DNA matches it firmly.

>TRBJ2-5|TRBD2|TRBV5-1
CASRTSGIQETQYF
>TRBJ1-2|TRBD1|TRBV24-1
CATSAGTGGYTF
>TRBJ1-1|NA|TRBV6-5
CASSYSGGPTEAFF
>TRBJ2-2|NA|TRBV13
CASSLGRGLYTGELFF
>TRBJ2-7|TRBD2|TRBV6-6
CASSYSTSGGYEQYF
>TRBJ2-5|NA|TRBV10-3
CAISERDSGKETQYF
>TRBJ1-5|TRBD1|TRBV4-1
CASSQWTGGGQPQHF
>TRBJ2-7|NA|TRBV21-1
CASSKQLALSYEQYF
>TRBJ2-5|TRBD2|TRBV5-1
CASSPPIGGEGETQYF
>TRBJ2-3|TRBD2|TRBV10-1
CASSDQRGSTDTQYF
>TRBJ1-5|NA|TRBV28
CASSPTGLNQPQHF
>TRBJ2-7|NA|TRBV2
CASSEGDRQFHEQYF
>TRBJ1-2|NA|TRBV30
CAWSGVQGSYGYTF
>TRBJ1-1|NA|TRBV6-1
CASSETGFTEAFF
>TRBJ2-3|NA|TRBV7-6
CASRPDTTDTQYF
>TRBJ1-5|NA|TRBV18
CASSPTGDQPQHF
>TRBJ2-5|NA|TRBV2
CASTPRGETQYF
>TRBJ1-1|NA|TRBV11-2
CASSFGLNTEAFF
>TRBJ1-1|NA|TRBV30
CAWGRNTEAFF
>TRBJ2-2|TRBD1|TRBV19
CASSTGQGGGELFF
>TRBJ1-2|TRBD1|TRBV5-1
CASSFSGQGANGYTF
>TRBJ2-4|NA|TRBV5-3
CARSCYREWKNIQYF
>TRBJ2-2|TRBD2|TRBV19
CASSIHTASGGLRELFF
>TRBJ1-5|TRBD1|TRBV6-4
CASSDSGRDRGYQPQHF
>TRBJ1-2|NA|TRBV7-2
CASSLTRAAIYGYTF
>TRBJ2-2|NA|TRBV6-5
CASTNGAGELFF
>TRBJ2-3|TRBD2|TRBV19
CAANSGTSPRTDTQYF
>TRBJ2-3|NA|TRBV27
CASSPLRGTDTQYF
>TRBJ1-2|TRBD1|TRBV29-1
CSVTRGRDYGYTF
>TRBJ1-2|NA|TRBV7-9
CASSLGAGINSYGYTF
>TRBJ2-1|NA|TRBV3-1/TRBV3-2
CASSQDLSSYNEQFF
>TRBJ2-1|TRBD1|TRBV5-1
CASSSSGTGDNEQFF
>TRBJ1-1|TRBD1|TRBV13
CASSAQGRLAEAFF
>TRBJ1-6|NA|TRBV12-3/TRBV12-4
CASSLYPSPLHF
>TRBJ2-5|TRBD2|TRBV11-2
CASSWTSAQETQYF
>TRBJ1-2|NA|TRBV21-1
CASSKTYRALIYGYTF
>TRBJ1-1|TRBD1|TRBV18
CASSLGQMNTEAFF
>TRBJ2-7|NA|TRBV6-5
CASSQYSYEQYF
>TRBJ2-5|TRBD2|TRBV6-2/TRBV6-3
CASSAGVETQYF
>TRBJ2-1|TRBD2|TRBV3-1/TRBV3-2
CASSLGLAGAYNEQFF
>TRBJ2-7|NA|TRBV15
CATSRDLANYEQYF
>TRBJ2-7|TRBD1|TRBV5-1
CASSLFWGQGAQEQYF
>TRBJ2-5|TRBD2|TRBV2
CASSGVTSGAGGKTQYF
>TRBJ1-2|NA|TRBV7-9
CASTIRPTSYGYTF
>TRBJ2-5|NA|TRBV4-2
CASSQVEETQYF
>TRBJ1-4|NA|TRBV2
CASSLFQEEKLFF
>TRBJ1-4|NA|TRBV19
CASSISPGINEKLFF
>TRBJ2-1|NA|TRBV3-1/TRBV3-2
CASSQEAWDTRLQFF
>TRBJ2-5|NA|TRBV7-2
CASSLTQGPQYF
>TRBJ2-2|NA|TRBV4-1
CASSQDRGGTGELFF
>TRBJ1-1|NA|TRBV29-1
CSVGTEAFF